The rows below give T cell receptor beta chains drawn from one sample of a study of blood T cell repertoires in COVID-19. TCRdb's table, derived via immunoSEQ multiplex PCR, lists solely in-frame clones and lacks some. This sample has 450,000 to 500,000 clones, with approximately 85% found just once. The source material was peripheral blood. These receptors were obtained from a human donor in a cohort sampled during active COVID-19. The CDR3 runs from the conserved cysteine through the conserved F or W. Each record gives: V gene, CDR3 length, J gene, D gene, clone size, CDR3 protein, CDR3 DNA. D genes are given only for firm matches. The size entry is marked missing in some rows and otherwise reads once, few, many or a size class.

V: TRBV19
length: 18
J: TRBJ2-1
D: -
size: -
CDR3: CASSIHQPGEPGINEQFF
DNA: TGTGCCAGTAGTATCCACCAGCCGGGGGAGCCAGGAATTAATGAGCAGTTCTTC

V: TRBV24-1
length: 15
J: TRBJ2-7
D: TRBD1
size: -
CDR3: CATSDSAGQDYEQYF
DNA: TGTGCCACCAGTGATTCCGCCGGACAGGACTACGAGCAGTACTTC

V: TRBV6-5
length: 15
J: TRBJ1-3
D: -
size: -
CDR3: CASSLTAERGNTIYF
DNA: TGTGCCAGCAGTTTAACAGCAGAAAGGGGAAACACCATATATTTT

V: TRBV2
length: 15
J: TRBJ2-5
D: TRBD2
size: once
CDR3: CASIHRQAGGETQYF
DNA: TGTGCCAGCATCCATCGGCAAGCGGGAGGTGAGACCCAGTACTTC

V: TRBV9
length: 17
J: TRBJ2-1
D: TRBD2
size: -
CDR3: CASSPRVGSGRDNEQFF
DNA: TGTGCCAGCAGCCCCCGGGTTGGTAGCGGGAGGGACAATGAGCAGTTCTTC

V: TRBV7-3
length: 15
J: TRBJ1-6
D: TRBD1
size: few
CDR3: CASSPRQGAGSPLHF
DNA: TGTGCCAGCAGCCCTAGACAGGGGGCTGGCTCACCCCTCCACTTT

V: TRBV10-1
length: 15
J: TRBJ2-1
D: TRBD2
size: -
CDR3: CASSEPGLANNEQFF
DNA: TGCGCCAGCAGTGAGCCGGGACTAGCGAACAATGAGCAGTTCTTC

V: TRBV5-6
length: 15
J: TRBJ2-3
D: TRBD2
size: -
CDR3: CASSLSGGSVDTQYF
DNA: TGTGCCAGCAGCTTGTCTGGCGGGAGTGTAGATACGCAGTATTTT

V: TRBV2
length: 13
J: TRBJ2-7
D: -
size: -
CDR3: CASSDRGVDEQYF
DNA: TGTGCCAGCAGTGATAGGGGCGTCGACGAGCAGTACTTC

V: TRBV19
length: 14
J: TRBJ1-4
D: -
size: -
CDR3: CASSIVVREEKLFF
DNA: TGTGCCAGTAGTATAGTGGTCAGGGAAGAAAAACTGTTTTTT

V: TRBV5-5
length: 15
J: TRBJ2-7
D: -
size: -
CDR3: CASSPQGPSSYEQYF
DNA: TGTGCCAGCAGCCCCCAGGGCCCGAGCTCCTACGAGCAGTACTTC

V: TRBV10-3
length: 13
J: TRBJ1-5
D: -
size: -
CDR3: CAISENTGTPEHF
DNA: TGTGCCATCAGTGAGAATACCGGGACACCCGAGCATTTT

V: TRBV19
length: 16
J: TRBJ2-4
D: -
size: -
CDR3: CASSVRQIRAKNIQYF
DNA: TGTGCCAGTAGTGTCCGACAGATACGAGCCAAAAACATTCAGTACTTC

V: TRBV29-1
length: 12
J: TRBJ2-7
D: -
size: -
CDR3: CSVEGSTYEQYF
DNA: TGCAGCGTTGAGGGCAGTACCTACGAGCAGTACTTC

V: TRBV10-3
length: 17
J: TRBJ2-7
D: TRBD1
size: -
CDR3: CAISESMVGTGAGEQYF
DNA: TGTGCCATCAGTGAGTCGATGGTCGGGACAGGGGCTGGGGAGCAGTACTTC

V: TRBV15
length: 15
J: TRBJ2-5
D: -
size: -
CDR3: CATSTSGWIGETQYF
DNA: TGTGCCACCAGCACGTCCGGGTGGATTGGAGAGACCCAGTACTTC

V: TRBV6-5
length: 16
J: TRBJ2-6
D: -
size: -
CDR3: CASSYARVSGANVLTF
DNA: TGTGCCAGCAGTTACGCCAGGGTCTCTGGGGCCAACGTCCTGACTTTC

V: TRBV19
length: 11
J: TRBJ1-2
D: -
size: -
CDR3: CASTRGHGYTF
DNA: TGTGCCAGTACGCGGGGGCATGGCTACACCTTC

V: TRBV7-3
length: 13
J: TRBJ2-7
D: -
size: -
CDR3: CASSLTSHHEQYF
DNA: TGTGCCAGCAGCCTAACTAGCCACCACGAGCAGTACTTC

V: TRBV5-1
length: 16
J: TRBJ2-1
D: TRBD2
size: -
CDR3: CASSFATSGGHNEQFF
DNA: TGCGCCAGCAGCTTCGCCACTAGCGGGGGGCACAATGAGCAGTTCTTC

V: TRBV4-3
length: 14
J: TRBJ1-1
D: -
size: -
CDR3: CASSQVRGNTEAFF
DNA: TGCGCCAGCAGCCAAGTTCGGGGGAACACTGAAGCTTTCTTT

V: TRBV30
length: 15
J: TRBJ2-1
D: TRBD2
size: -
CDR3: CAWSSAGEVWNEQFF
DNA: TGTGCCTGGAGTTCAGCGGGAGAGGTGTGGAATGAGCAGTTCTTC

V: TRBV30
length: 16
J: TRBJ1-1
D: -
size: -
CDR3: CAWKKGSNSRGTEAFF
DNA: TGTGCCTGGAAAAAGGGTTCCAACTCACGGGGGACTGAAGCTTTCTTT